This entry lists 7 T cell receptor beta chains sequenced from one sample in a study of blood T cell repertoires in COVID-19. Sequenced by immunoSEQ multiplex PCR; TCRdb stores in-frame clones only, minus some. The profile covers tens of thousands of clones, with about four fifths appearing a single time and 21% taken by the ten largest. Sequencing was done on a sample of peripheral blood. These receptors originate from a human donor in a cohort sampled during active COVID-19.

V gene TRBV2 combines with J gene TRBJ2-5; D unresolved. V dropped 3 bases and J dropped 0 bases, with 8 bases sitting between them. Germline assignment: CDR1 SNHLY and CDR2 FYNNEI. The CDR3 is 14 residues long. CDR3 loop: CASSDGRDQETQYF. The CDR3 coding sequence is TGTGCCAGCAGTGACGGTCGGGACCAAGAGACCCAGTACTTC.

This clone was seen only a few times. This chain joins TRBV14 and TRBJ2-7; 9 bases align to TRBD2. Germline assignment: CDR1 SGHDN and CDR2 FVKESK. The CDR3 is made up of 17 amino acids. J gave up 4 bases and V 0 bases, and 10 bases lay outside the gene matches. CDR3 sequence reads: CASSQDKGGTSTYEQYF. The CDR3 region has the DNA TGTGCCAGCAGCCAAGATAAAGGAGGGACTAGCACTTACGAGCAGTACTTC. Combining the CDR3 with reference TRBV14 and TRBJ2-7 gives the whole variable domain EAGVTQFPSHSVIEKGQTVTLRCDPISGHDNLYWYRRVMGKEIKFLLHFVKESKQDESGMPNNRFLAERTGGTYSTLKVQPAELEDSGVYFCASSQDKGGTSTYEQYFGPGTRLTVT.

The chain is built from TRBV4-2 and TRBJ2-1; D might be TRBD2 (6 bases). CDR1 is LGHNA and CDR2 is YNFKEQ in the germline V gene. The CDR3 contains 16 residues. V was cut by 1 base and J by 0 bases, with 10 bases left in between. Here the CDR3 reads CASSQGAGSSYNEQFF. CDR3 in DNA: TGTGCCAGCAGCCAAGGGGCCGGGAGCTCCTACAATGAGCAGTTCTTC.

The V call is TRBV30, the J call TRBJ2-2; D uncertain. Germline V gene sequence: CDR1 GTSNPN, CDR2 SVGIG (reference sequence). The CDR3 runs to 14 residues. Trimming left V 3 bases short and J 4 bases short, with 12 bases between. In DNA, the CDR3 is TGTGCCTGGAGGGGCCAGGCGAGCACCGGGGAGCTGTTTTTT. Translation gives CAWRGQASTGELFF.

The chain combines TRBV28 with TRBJ2-7; 14 bases agree with TRBD2. This CDR3 has 15 amino acids. V shed 4 bases and J 7 bases; nucleotides not matched to a gene: 6. The germline gives CDR1 MDHEN, CDR2 SYDVKM. The CDR3: CASSSGTSGGREQYF. The CDR3 DNA is TGTGCCAGCAGTTCCGGGACTAGCGGGGGCCGAGAGCAGTACTTC.

The J gene is TRBJ1-2, the V gene TRBV7-2, with D possibly matching TRBD1 (6 bases). This CDR3 is 13 amino acids long. Germline CDR1 and CDR2: SGHTA and FQGNSA. V lost 5 bases, J lost 5 bases, and 12 bases lay in between. CDR3 nucleotide sequence: TGTGCCAGCAGCGCGAGGGGGTTATATGGCTACACCTTC. The encoded protein is CASSARGLYGYTF.

This clone appeared once. V and J are TRBV28 and TRBJ2-1; TRBD1 matches at 11 bases. The germline CDR1 and CDR2 sequences are MDHEN and SYDVKM. J was trimmed by 8 bases and V by 4 bases; bases with no gene match: 7. The CDR3 loop spans 15 amino acids. As DNA, the CDR3 is TGTGCCAGCAGTTCCTTCCGGGACAGGGGGTATGAGCAGTTCTTC. Translation gives CASSSFRDRGYEQFF.